This is a list of T cell receptor beta chains from one sample in a study of regulatory T cells in long-lasting Graves disease. TCRdb used MiXCR to reprocess the multiplex PCR reads, holding one entry per CDR3 protein. The sample records about 470,000 distinct CDR3 sequences, roughly 20% being singletons. Sequences were derived from peripheral blood mononuclear cells (PBMCs), sampled when the disease was refractory, from a patient treated with antithyroid drugs. These receptors originate from a female donor with Graves disease. Both conserved end residues are part of each CDR3. A D gene is named only where the DNA matches it firmly. A row's size may be missing; if present it is once, few, many or a size class.

TRBJ1-1	TRBV20-1	NA	NA	TGCAGTGCTAGAACCGGGACGGTGAACACTGAAGCTTTCTTT	CSARTGTVNTEAFF
TRBJ2-3	TRBV13	TRBD1	few	TGTGCCAGCAGGACAGGGGGAAAGACAGATACGCAGTATTTT	CASRTGGKTDTQYF
TRBJ1-1	TRBV6-2/TRBV6-3	NA	NA	TGTGCCAGCAGTTACCCGGGACAAGAAGCTTTCTTT	CASSYPGQEAFF
TRBJ1-5	TRBV28	NA	many	TGTGCCAGCAGTCCCTCACAGGGAGGTAATCAGCCCCAGCATTTT	CASSPSQGGNQPQHF
TRBJ2-4	TRBV12-3/TRBV12-4	NA	few	TGTGCCAGCAGCCCGGGGACCCCCAAAAACATTCAGTACTTC	CASSPGTPKNIQYF
TRBJ1-5	TRBV12-3/TRBV12-4	TRBD1	many	TGTGCCAGCAGGACAGGGGGCAATCAGCCCCAGCATTTT	CASRTGGNQPQHF
TRBJ2-7	TRBV13	NA	few	TGTGCCAGCAGCATACGGGACTTTCCCCCGAGGGGGGAGCAGTACTTC	CASSIRDFPPRGEQYF
TRBJ2-7	TRBV7-9	TRBD2	NA	TGTGCCAGCAGCCCGAGCGCTAGCGGGAGCGGCGAGCAGTACTTC	CASSPSASGSGEQYF
TRBJ2-7	TRBV7-8	NA	many	TGTGCCAGCAGCCCCACCGAGTGGGGGTCCTACGAGCAGTACTTC	CASSPTEWGSYEQYF
TRBJ2-7	TRBV3-1	NA	NA	TGTGCCAGCAGCCAAGCCTGGACACGAACCTACGAGCAGTACTTC	CASSQAWTRTYEQYF
TRBJ1-2	TRBV5-1	NA	NA	TGCGCCAGCAGCTTGGCCGACAGGCCCTATGGCTACACCTTC	CASSLADRPYGYTF
TRBJ2-7	TRBV12-3/TRBV12-4	TRBD2	NA	TGTGCCAGCACCCGGATACCGGGACTAGAATCCTACGAGCAGTACTTC	CASTRIPGLESYEQYF